This is a list of T cell receptor beta chains from one sample in a study of T-cell memory formation after mild COVID-19. A single record per CDR3 protein comes from TCRdb applying MiXCR to the 5' RACE reads. The sample has about 170,000 distinct CDR3 sequences, over 10% seen once. Material: PBMCs or a T cell subset sorted from them (not recorded which). The receptor source for this set is a man in his late teens or twenties who had mild COVID-19 (a few samples of this study predate the infection). Cell type and time point are not known. Both conserved end residues are part of each CDR3. Fields, in order: CDR3 protein, CDR3 DNA, V gene, clone size, J gene, D gene. D genes are given only for firm matches. For some rows the clone size is stated as once, few or many, or as a class when expanded; others skip it.

CDR3 protein: CALRGGTEAFF; CDR3 DNA: TGTGCTTTACGAGGGGGCACTGAAGCTTTCTTT; V gene: TRBV24-1; clone size: many; J gene: TRBJ1-1; D gene: .
CDR3 protein: CASSQRHRTGELFF; CDR3 DNA: TGTGCTAGCAGCCAGAGACACAGAACCGGGGAGCTGTTTTTT; V gene: TRBV7-7; clone size: few; J gene: TRBJ2-2; D gene: .
CDR3 protein: CASSNTGDVGTEAFF; CDR3 DNA: TGTGCCAGCTCAAACACAGGGGATGTCGGCACTGAAGCTTTCTTT; V gene: TRBV18; clone size: .; J gene: TRBJ1-1; D gene: TRBD1
CDR3 protein: CASSRTSAETQYF; CDR3 DNA: TGTGCCAGCAGCCGGACTAGCGCAGAGACCCAGTACTTC; V gene: TRBV7-2; clone size: few; J gene: TRBJ2-5; D gene: TRBD2
CDR3 protein: CASSLVRPSGGEQYF; CDR3 DNA: TGCGCCAGCAGCTTGGTTCGGCCTAGCGGGGGTGAGCAGTACTTC; V gene: TRBV5-1; clone size: few; J gene: TRBJ2-7; D gene: TRBD2
CDR3 protein: CASSQDPRGYGYGYTF; CDR3 DNA: TGCGCCAGCAGCCAAGACCCTCGGGGTTACGGCTATGGCTACACCTTC; V gene: TRBV4-3; clone size: .; J gene: TRBJ1-2; D gene: .
CDR3 protein: CASSYSTGKRITYNSPLHF; CDR3 DNA: TGTGCCAGCAGTTATTCAACAGGGAAACGTATCACCTATAATTCACCCCTCCACTTT; V gene: TRBV6-5; clone size: few; J gene: TRBJ1-6; D gene: .
CDR3 protein: CAAGGIRGYTF; CDR3 DNA: TGTGCCGCAGGGGGGATACGTGGCTACACCTTC; V gene: TRBV10-3; clone size: .; J gene: TRBJ1-2; D gene: TRBD1
CDR3 protein: CASSLLRGLETQYF; CDR3 DNA: TGTGCCAGCAGTTTACTCAGGGGCCTAGAGACCCAGTACTTC; V gene: TRBV12-3/TRBV12-4; clone size: .; J gene: TRBJ2-5; D gene: .
CDR3 protein: CASSLQGQGYEQYF; CDR3 DNA: TGTGCCAGCAGCTTACAGGGACAGGGCTACGAGCAGTACTTC; V gene: TRBV11-3; clone size: few; J gene: TRBJ2-7; D gene: TRBD1
CDR3 protein: CASSPSGGFRLHF; CDR3 DNA: TGTGCCAGCAGCCCCAGCGGGGGATTCCGACTCCACTTC; V gene: TRBV6-2/TRBV6-3; clone size: .; J gene: TRBJ2-1; D gene: TRBD2
CDR3 protein: CSVAGSTDTQYF; CDR3 DNA: TGCAGCGTTGCCGGGAGCACAGATACGCAGTATTTT; V gene: TRBV29-1; clone size: .; J gene: TRBJ2-3; D gene: .
CDR3 protein: CASSLIQGTNYGYTF; CDR3 DNA: TGTGCCAGCAGTCTAATACAGGGAACTAACTATGGCTACACCTTC; V gene: TRBV28; clone size: .; J gene: TRBJ1-2; D gene: .
CDR3 protein: CASSWEAGREQYF; CDR3 DNA: TGTGCCAGCAGCTGGGAGGCCGGGCGGGAGCAGTACTTC; V gene: TRBV7-9; clone size: .; J gene: TRBJ2-7; D gene: .
CDR3 protein: CASSRRGGLSTDTQYF; CDR3 DNA: TGTGCCAGCAGTCGCCGAGGGGGGCTTAGCACAGATACGCAGTATTTT; V gene: TRBV12-3/TRBV12-4; clone size: few; J gene: TRBJ2-3; D gene: .
CDR3 protein: CASSLGDAISQYF; CDR3 DNA: TGTGCCAGCAGCTTGGGTGACGCCATATCCCAGTACTTC; V gene: TRBV5-6; clone size: few; J gene: TRBJ2-5; D gene: .
CDR3 protein: CASSQQGATRNIQYF; CDR3 DNA: TGCGCCAGCAGCCAACAGGGGGCTACCCGAAACATTCAGTACTTC; V gene: TRBV4-3; clone size: many; J gene: TRBJ2-4; D gene: TRBD1
CDR3 protein: CASSQDHHGTLYNEQFF; CDR3 DNA: TGTGCCAGCAGCCAAGATCATCACGGGACTTTATACAATGAGCAGTTCTTC; V gene: TRBV3-1; clone size: few; J gene: TRBJ2-1; D gene: .
CDR3 protein: CASRKTITGYKLYEQYF; CDR3 DNA: TGTGCCAGCAGAAAAACCATTACAGGGTACAAACTCTACGAGCAGTACTTC; V gene: TRBV27; clone size: .; J gene: TRBJ2-7; D gene: .
CDR3 protein: CASSLYQGSSPGYTF; CDR3 DNA: TGCGCCAGCAGCTTGTACCAGGGATCTTCGCCCGGCTACACCTTC; V gene: TRBV5-1; clone size: .; J gene: TRBJ1-2; D gene: .
CDR3 protein: CSGRRGSTGELFF; CDR3 DNA: TGCAGTGGACGGCGGGGGTCCACCGGGGAGCTGTTTTTT; V gene: TRBV20-1; clone size: .; J gene: TRBJ2-2; D gene: TRBD2
CDR3 protein: CASSVDAATNEKLFF; CDR3 DNA: TGTGCCAGCAGCGTAGACGCAGCAACTAATGAAAAACTGTTTTTT; V gene: TRBV9; clone size: .; J gene: TRBJ1-4; D gene: .
CDR3 protein: CASSPSQGASQEKLFF; CDR3 DNA: TGTGCCAGCAGCCCGTCGCAGGGGGCTTCGCAGGAAAAACTGTTTTTT; V gene: TRBV7-6; clone size: many; J gene: TRBJ1-4; D gene: TRBD1
CDR3 protein: CASSPAPGIYGYTF; CDR3 DNA: TGCGCCAGCAGCCCCGCGCCAGGGATCTATGGCTACACCTTC; V gene: TRBV5-1; clone size: .; J gene: TRBJ1-2; D gene: .
CDR3 protein: CASTKNTEAFF; CDR3 DNA: TGTGCCAGCACCAAGAACACTGAAGCTTTCTTT; V gene: TRBV27; clone size: few; J gene: TRBJ1-1; D gene: .
CDR3 protein: CASSYAGRETGELFF; CDR3 DNA: TGTGCCAGCAGTTACGCAGGGCGGGAGACCGGGGAGCTGTTTTTT; V gene: TRBV6-6; clone size: .; J gene: TRBJ2-2; D gene: TRBD2
CDR3 protein: CASSFSGSNQPQHF; CDR3 DNA: TGTGCCAGCAGTTTTTCGGGAAGCAATCAGCCCCAGCATTTT; V gene: TRBV12-3/TRBV12-4; clone size: .; J gene: TRBJ1-5; D gene: .
CDR3 protein: CASSTSDSTDTQYF; CDR3 DNA: TGCGCCAGCAGTACCTCGGACAGCACTGATACGCAGTATTTT; V gene: TRBV5-1; clone size: many; J gene: TRBJ2-3; D gene: .
CDR3 protein: CASSLGRSRSADTQYF; CDR3 DNA: TGCGCCAGCAGCTTGGGAAGGTCCAGGTCCGCAGATACGCAGTATTTT; V gene: TRBV5-1; clone size: few; J gene: TRBJ2-3; D gene: .
CDR3 protein: CASSLEASYNEQFF; CDR3 DNA: TGCGCCAGCAGCTTGGAGGCGTCCTACAATGAGCAGTTCTTC; V gene: TRBV5-1; clone size: few; J gene: TRBJ2-1; D gene: .
CDR3 protein: CASRRTGTNTGELFF; CDR3 DNA: TGCGCCAGCCGCCGGACAGGGACGAACACCGGGGAGCTGTTTTTT; V gene: TRBV5-1; clone size: many; J gene: TRBJ2-2; D gene: TRBD1
CDR3 protein: CAWSADRLTLHF; CDR3 DNA: TGTGCCTGGAGTGCGGACAGATTGACCCTCCACTTT; V gene: TRBV30; clone size: few; J gene: TRBJ1-6; D gene: .
CDR3 protein: CASRIQGADEKLFF; CDR3 DNA: TGTGCCAGCAGAATACAGGGGGCCGATGAAAAACTGTTTTTT; V gene: TRBV7-2; clone size: .; J gene: TRBJ1-4; D gene: TRBD1
CDR3 protein: CASSAGGQGFDEQYF; CDR3 DNA: TGTGCCAGCAGCGCGGGGGGACAGGGGTTCGACGAGCAGTACTTC; V gene: TRBV9; clone size: few; J gene: TRBJ2-7; D gene: TRBD1
CDR3 protein: CAWSYTGEAQPQHF; CDR3 DNA: TGTGCCTGGAGCTATACAGGGGAAGCTCAGCCCCAGCATTTT; V gene: TRBV30; clone size: .; J gene: TRBJ1-5; D gene: TRBD1
CDR3 protein: CASSQVPGQGYSPLHF; CDR3 DNA: TGCGCCAGCAGCCAAGTACCGGGACAGGGGTATTCACCCCTCCACTTT; V gene: TRBV4-1; clone size: .; J gene: TRBJ1-6; D gene: TRBD1
CDR3 protein: CASSPGQQGGYTF; CDR3 DNA: TGTGCCAGCAGCCCCGGACAGCAGGGGGGCTACACCTTC; V gene: TRBV7-2; clone size: few; J gene: TRBJ1-2; D gene: .
CDR3 protein: CASSLVGQGIAYEQYF; CDR3 DNA: TGTGCCAGCAGCTTAGTCGGCCAGGGGATCGCCTACGAGCAGTACTTC; V gene: TRBV7-2; clone size: few; J gene: TRBJ2-7; D gene: .
CDR3 protein: CASSQGAAGGALGYTF; CDR3 DNA: TGCGCCAGCAGCCAAGGGGCGGCGGGCGGGGCGCTCGGCTACACCTTC; V gene: TRBV4-1; clone size: few; J gene: TRBJ1-2; D gene: .
CDR3 protein: CASRRFRNTGELFF; CDR3 DNA: TGTGCCAGCAGACGATTTAGGAACACCGGGGAGCTGTTTTTT; V gene: TRBV12-3/TRBV12-4; clone size: many; J gene: TRBJ2-2; D gene: .
CDR3 protein: CSDPTGAFSGNTIYF; CDR3 DNA: TGCAGCGATCCGACAGGGGCCTTTTCTGGAAACACCATATATTTT; V gene: TRBV29-1; clone size: .; J gene: TRBJ1-3; D gene: TRBD1
CDR3 protein: CASSLTVSEQYF; CDR3 DNA: TGTGCCAGCAGTTTAACGGTGTCCGAGCAGTACTTC; V gene: TRBV12-3/TRBV12-4; clone size: .; J gene: TRBJ2-7; D gene: .
CDR3 protein: CASSRARVGSPLHF; CDR3 DNA: TGCGCCAGCAGCCGAGCCAGGGTTGGTTCACCCCTCCACTTT; V gene: TRBV4-1; clone size: .; J gene: TRBJ1-6; D gene: .
CDR3 protein: CASSQFQTDNSPLHF; CDR3 DNA: TGTGCCAGCAGCCAATTCCAGACAGATAATTCACCCCTCCACTTT; V gene: TRBV3-1; clone size: .; J gene: TRBJ1-6; D gene: .
CDR3 protein: CSARDQRGSYEQYF; CDR3 DNA: TGCAGTGCTAGAGATCAGAGGGGTAGCTACGAGCAGTACTTC; V gene: TRBV20-1; clone size: few; J gene: TRBJ2-7; D gene: .
CDR3 protein: CSANRGPTRGYTF; CDR3 DNA: TGCAGTGCTAACAGGGGGCCAACGAGGGGCTACACCTTC; V gene: TRBV20-1; clone size: .; J gene: TRBJ1-2; D gene: TRBD1
CDR3 protein: CASIPKVSVTEAFF; CDR3 DNA: TGTGCCAGCATCCCCAAGGTGTCTGTCACTGAAGCTTTCTTT; V gene: TRBV7-9; clone size: .; J gene: TRBJ1-1; D gene: .
CDR3 protein: CASFSQGKETQYF; CDR3 DNA: TGCGCCAGCTTCTCCCAGGGGAAGGAGACCCAGTACTTC; V gene: TRBV4-3; clone size: .; J gene: TRBJ2-5; D gene: .
CDR3 protein: CSASSGGRYTF; CDR3 DNA: TGCAGTGCTAGTTCTGGGGGTCGGTACACCTTC; V gene: TRBV20-1; clone size: .; J gene: TRBJ1-2; D gene: .
CDR3 protein: CASSFWQGRGDTQYF; CDR3 DNA: TGTGCCAGCAGTTTTTGGCAGGGGAGAGGAGATACGCAGTATTTT; V gene: TRBV12-3/TRBV12-4; clone size: .; J gene: TRBJ2-3; D gene: .
CDR3 protein: CASSPRPQGANTDTQYF; CDR3 DNA: TGTGCCAGCAGCCCTCGACCGCAGGGGGCGAATACAGATACGCAGTATTTT; V gene: TRBV7-7; clone size: .; J gene: TRBJ2-3; D gene: TRBD1
CDR3 protein: CASSWGTGDEKLFF; CDR3 DNA: TGCGCCAGCAGCTGGGGGACAGGGGATGAAAAACTGTTTTTT; V gene: TRBV5-1; clone size: .; J gene: TRBJ1-4; D gene: TRBD1
CDR3 protein: CASSSHLTESYNEQFF; CDR3 DNA: TGCGCCAGCAGCTCCCATCTGACAGAATCCTACAATGAGCAGTTCTTC; V gene: TRBV5-1; clone size: many; J gene: TRBJ2-1; D gene: .